Below, 5 T cell receptor beta chains from the same sample are listed, as sequenced in a study of Ad26.COV2.S vaccination and SARS-CoV-2 variants. Sample treatment: around 19 received Ad26.COV2.S at low or high dose, single or two shots; about 5 received placebo; per-sample allocation not given. At day 63 after the first vaccine or placebo injection, samples were drawn. Measured with immunoSEQ multiplex PCR; TCRdb has only the in-frame clones, and not every one. The data contain 290,000 or so clones, 70% to 90% of them singletons. The specimen comprised peripheral blood, sampled in a trial of Ad26.COV2.S vaccine versus placebo. The receptors shown here come from a person between 18 and 59 years old who received the Ad26.COV2.S COVID-19 vaccine or a placebo.

The chain couples TRBV7-2 to TRBJ2-5; D gene unclear. V was cut by 0 bases and J by 5 bases, with 7 bases left in between. CDR1 is SGHTA, CDR2 FQGNSA, per germline. The CDR3 covers 13 residues. CDR3 amino acids: CASSLAVGETQYF. The DNA for the CDR3 is TGTGCCAGCAGCTTAGCTGTAGGGGAGACCCAGTACTTC.

About this clone: This CDR3 is also generated by other DNA sequences in the sample. The chain has TRBV7-3 and TRBJ1-1; no clear D gene. V lost 3 bases and J lost 0, with 5 bases in between. Germline CDR1 reads SGHTA; CDR2 reads FQGTGA. The CDR3 totals 13 residues. The CDR3 DNA follows: TGTGCCAGCAGCTTTAGTGTGAACACTGAAGCTTTCTTT. This translates into CASSFSVNTEAFF.

This chain links TRBV27 with TRBJ2-4; D is perhaps TRBD1 or TRBD2 (6 bases each). The V and J ends lost 0 bases and 0 bases respectively, with 15 bases between them. Looked up from germline, CDR1 is MNHEY and CDR2 is SMNVEV (reference sequence). CDR3 length equals 18 residues. CDR3 sequence (DNA): TGTGCCAGCAGTTTATCGGGGGGCAGGGAACTAGCCAAAAACATTCAGTACTTC. This gives the protein CASSLSGGRELAKNIQYF.

This chain links TRBV20-1 with TRBJ2-1; possibly TRBD2 for D (6 bases). Germline lookup yields CDR1 DFQATT and CDR2 SNEGSKA (reference sequence). V was trimmed by 3 bases and J by 9 bases, leaving 12 bases between them. There are 12 residues in the CDR3. The CDR3 DNA reads as TGCAGTGCTAGTCCTAGCGCGGTTGAGCAGTTCTTC. Protein product: CSASPSAVEQFF.

The rearrangement links TRBV6-4 to TRBJ2-1; 10 positions agree with TRBD2. Germline V gene data show CDR1 as MRHNA and CDR2 as SNTAGT. CDR3 size: 16 residues. The V gene end was trimmed by 0 bases and the J gene end by 5 bases; junction bases not matched to a gene: 4. The CDR3 protein is CASSDSASGGNNEQFF. CDR3 sequence (DNA): TGTGCCAGCAGTGACTCGGCTAGCGGGGGCAACAATGAGCAGTTCTTC.